Listed below are T cell receptor beta chains from one sample, sequenced in a study of blood T cells in healthy people across ages. MiXCR, run by TCRdb on the 5' RACE reads, gives a single entry per CDR3 protein. The sample consists of around 2 million distinct CDR3 sequences, about two fifths of them appearing once. The sequenced material came from blood. The receptors were gathered from a human donor in good health. Each CDR3 is given with its conserved first and last residue. The order of the fields is V gene, J gene, D gene, clone size, CDR3 DNA, CDR3 protein. A D gene is named only where the DNA matches it firmly. A row's size may be missing; if present it is once, few, many or a size class.

>TRBV12-3/TRBV12-4|TRBJ2-3|TRBD2|-
TGTGCCAGCACCCCAGCGGGGGTGTCAGATACGCAGTATTTT
CASTPAGVSDTQYF
>TRBV28|TRBJ2-7|-|few
TGTGCCAGCAGTTTACCCCATCTCGGGTTGGTACAGGGATCCTCCCCGAGCTCCTACGAGCAGTACTTC
CASSLPHLGLVQGSSPSSYEQYF
>TRBV20-1|TRBJ2-7|TRBD1|-
TGCAGTGCTGGAAGGACAGGTACCCACGAGCAGTACTTC
CSAGRTGTHEQYF
>TRBV20-1|TRBJ2-1|-|few
TGCAGTGCTAGAGATCGGACGGGCTTCTCCTACAATGAGCAGTTCTTC
CSARDRTGFSYNEQFF
>TRBV4-3|TRBJ1-6|-|-
TGCGCCAGCAGCCAAGGTCGGTGGGGATCAAATTCACCCCTCCACTTT
CASSQGRWGSNSPLHF
>TRBV5-1|TRBJ2-7|TRBD1|many
TGCGCCAGCAGCGGACAGGGATCAACCTACGAGCAGTACTTC
CASSGQGSTYEQYF
>TRBV20-1|TRBJ2-1|-|few
TGCAGTGGGGGGACTGACCCCTACAATGAGCAGTTCTTC
CSGGTDPYNEQFF
>TRBV28|TRBJ2-3|-|-
TGTGCCAGTGTAACAGGGCCCGGACTCAATACGCAGTATTTT
CASVTGPGLNTQYF
>TRBV7-2|TRBJ2-5|-|many
TGTGCCAGCAGGGGTTGGGAGACCCAGTACTTC
CASRGWETQYF
>TRBV24-1|TRBJ1-1|-|-
TGTGCCACCAGTGATGGAGGGGTTCGGGAGGCTTTCTTT
CATSDGGVREAFF
>TRBV7-9|TRBJ2-1|-|-
TGTGCCAGCAGCTTAGATCTTGGAGGGGGCTCCTACAATGGGCAGTTCTTC
CASSLDLGGGSYNGQFF
>TRBV20-1|TRBJ2-3|-|-
TGCAGTGCCTATCGACAGGCCATGACAGATACGCAGTATTTT
CSAYRQAMTDTQYF
>TRBV12-3/TRBV12-4|TRBJ2-3|-|-
TGTGCCAGCAGCCCAGTGTTCGGCACAGATGTGCAGTATTTT
CASSPVFGTDVQYF
>TRBV20-1|TRBJ2-5|TRBD2|-
TGCAGTGCTAGAGATGTCGGGCCGATGGGAGGGGTGGAGACCCAGTACTTC
CSARDVGPMGGVETQYF
>TRBV5-1|TRBJ1-5|-|-
TGCGCCAGCAGCTTGGAAGGACAGACTAATCAGCCCCAGCATTTT
CASSLEGQTNQPQHF
>TRBV7-3|TRBJ2-6|-|few
TGTGCCAGCAGCTTAACGGTGGGGGCTGGGGCCAACGTCCTGACTTTC
CASSLTVGAGANVLTF
>TRBV7-2|TRBJ2-7|-|many
TGTGCCAGCAGTCCTCAGAGGTACGAGCAGTACTTC
CASSPQRYEQYF
>TRBV24-1|TRBJ1-2|-|few
TGTGCCTCCAGCGACCGGGTGGATGGCTACACCTTC
CASSDRVDGYTF
>TRBV28|TRBJ2-7|TRBD1|-
TGTGCCAGCAGTGACCCCTGGGACAGCTCGAGCTCCTACGAGCAGTACTTC
CASSDPWDSSSSYEQYF
>TRBV27|TRBJ2-3|TRBD1|-
TGTGCCAGCAGTTTATTCACGGGGACAGGGGGATTGGTAGATACGCAGTATTTT
CASSLFTGTGGLVDTQYF
>TRBV5-1|TRBJ1-4|TRBD1|-
TGCGCCAGCAGCTTGACAGGGGATGAGAGTGAAAAACTGTTTTTT
CASSLTGDESEKLFF
>TRBV4-1|TRBJ2-1|TRBD2|-
TGCGCCAGCAGCTGTACTGGACTAGCGGGGGGCCATGGGGCATCCAATGAGCAGTTCTTC
CASSCTGLAGGHGASNEQFF
>TRBV6-2/TRBV6-3|TRBJ1-5|-|-
TGTGCCAGCACCTCCCGAGGGTCATTCAATCAGCCCCAGCATTTT
CASTSRGSFNQPQHF
>TRBV10-3|TRBJ1-6|TRBD1|-
TGTGCCATCAAACGACAGGGCAATTCACCCCTCCACTTT
CAIKRQGNSPLHF
>TRBV28|TRBJ2-7|TRBD1|-
TGTGCCAGCAGACTCGGACAGGGAAGGTTCGAGCAGTACTTC
CASRLGQGRFEQYF
>TRBV29-1|TRBJ1-1|-|many
TGCAGCGTTGTCCGGGGTAACACTGAAGCTTTCTTT
CSVVRGNTEAFF
>TRBV6-2/TRBV6-3|TRBJ2-3|-|few
TGTGCCAGCAATGGAGGGGTAGTGGGGGATACGCAGTATTTT
CASNGGVVGDTQYF
>TRBV7-2|TRBJ1-5|-|few
TGTGCCAGCAGCTTAGAATCTGTGGATCAGCCCCAGCATTTT
CASSLESVDQPQHF
>TRBV6-1|TRBJ2-7|-|-
TGTGCCAGCAGTGAATTGTGGAGCTCCTACGAGCAGTACTTC
CASSELWSSYEQYF
>TRBV24-1|TRBJ2-3|-|-
TGTGCCACCAGTGATTTGCGCACTGTGCCAGATACGCAGTATTTT
CATSDLRTVPDTQYF
>TRBV16|TRBJ1-2|-|-
TGTGCCAGCAGCCCGGAAGGGGCAGGGTTGTATGGCTACACCTTC
CASSPEGAGLYGYTF
>TRBV3-1|TRBJ2-7|-|-
TGTGCCAGCAGCCAAGAGGTCGGGGCACAGTCCTACGTGCAGTACTTC
CASSQEVGAQSYVQYF
>TRBV6-5|TRBJ1-1|-|-
TGTGCCAGCAGGCTGAGTAACACTGAAGCTTTCTTT
CASRLSNTEAFF
>TRBV20-1|TRBJ2-1|TRBD2|-
TGCAGTGCTTTAAGGCTTGGCGGGGGGAGCTCCTACAATGAGCAGTTCTTC
CSALRLGGGSSYNEQFF
>TRBV7-2|TRBJ2-7|-|-
TGTGCCAGCAGCCCCACCCTACAGGGTTACGAGCAGTACTTC
CASSPTLQGYEQYF
>TRBV7-9|TRBJ1-1|TRBD1|-
TGTGCCAGCAGCTGGCAGGGGGGGGGAACTGAAGCTTTCTTT
CASSWQGGGTEAFF
>TRBV11-2|TRBJ2-7|TRBD1|-
TGTGCCAGCAGCGTGGCAGGACAGGGACCCCAGGGGCTCGAGCAGTACTTC
CASSVAGQGPQGLEQYF
>TRBV20-1|TRBJ2-5|-|few
TGCAGTGCTAGAACCCCCAGGGGTCGGGTCGGGCAGTACTTC
CSARTPRGRVGQYF
>TRBV7-2|TRBJ1-6|-|-
TGTGCCAGCAGCCAAAGGGGGGATTCACCCCTCCACTTT
CASSQRGDSPLHF
>TRBV7-2|TRBJ1-4|-|-
TGTGCCAGCAGCTTCGGCCATTGGGCGACTAATGAAAAACTGTTTTTT
CASSFGHWATNEKLFF
>TRBV7-9|TRBJ1-6|-|-
TGTGCCAGCAGCCGTGACGCCGGTGGTACACCCCTCCACTTT
CASSRDAGGTPLHF
>TRBV6-6|TRBJ2-3|TRBD2|few
TGTGCCAGCAGGCCGGGACTAGTAACAGATACGCAGTATTTT
CASRPGLVTDTQYF
>TRBV7-9|TRBJ2-7|TRBD2|-
TGTGCCAGCACCCTAGCGGGGGTGTACGAGCAGTACTTC
CASTLAGVYEQYF
>TRBV7-9|TRBJ1-2|-|-
TGTGCCAGCAGCTTAGAGGGCCTGAGCTGCACCTTC
CASSLEGLSCTF
>TRBV9|TRBJ1-5|-|-
TGTGCCAGCAGCCCGGAATTTAGCAATCAGCCCCAGCATTTT
CASSPEFSNQPQHF
>TRBV19|TRBJ1-2|-|-
TGTGCCAGTAGTACACCTCTGGCCCAATCTGGCTACACCTTC
CASSTPLAQSGYTF
>TRBV11-2|TRBJ2-7|TRBD2|-
TGTGCCAGCAGCTCAAATAGCGGGGGTACAACAACCCAGTACTTC
CASSSNSGGTTTQYF
>TRBV20-1|TRBJ2-5|-|-
TGCAGTGCTAGATCCGACGAGAACCTACGAGCTCAGGAGGGAGAGACCCAGTACTTC
CSARSDENLRAQEGETQYF
>TRBV4-1|TRBJ2-2|-|many
TGCGCCAGCACCACACCTAGGGGTGACACCGGGGAGCTGTTTTTT
CASTTPRGDTGELFF
>TRBV4-3|TRBJ2-3|-|-
TGCGCCAGCAGCCAAGACGGGTATACGCAGTATTTT
CASSQDGYTQYF
>TRBV9|TRBJ1-2|TRBD1|few
TGTGCCAGCAGCGTGGACGGACAGGGTGACGGCTACACCTTC
CASSVDGQGDGYTF